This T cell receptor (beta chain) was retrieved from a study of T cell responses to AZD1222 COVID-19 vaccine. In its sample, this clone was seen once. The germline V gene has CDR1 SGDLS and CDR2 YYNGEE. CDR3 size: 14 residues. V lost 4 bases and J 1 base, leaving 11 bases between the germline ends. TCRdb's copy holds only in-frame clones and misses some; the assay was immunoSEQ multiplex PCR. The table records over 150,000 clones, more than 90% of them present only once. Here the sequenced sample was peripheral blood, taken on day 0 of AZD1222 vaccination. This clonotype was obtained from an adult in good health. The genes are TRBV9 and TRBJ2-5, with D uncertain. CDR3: CASSPRISQETQYF. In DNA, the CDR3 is TGTGCCAGCAGCCCGCGGATTAGCCAAGAGACCCAGTACTTC.